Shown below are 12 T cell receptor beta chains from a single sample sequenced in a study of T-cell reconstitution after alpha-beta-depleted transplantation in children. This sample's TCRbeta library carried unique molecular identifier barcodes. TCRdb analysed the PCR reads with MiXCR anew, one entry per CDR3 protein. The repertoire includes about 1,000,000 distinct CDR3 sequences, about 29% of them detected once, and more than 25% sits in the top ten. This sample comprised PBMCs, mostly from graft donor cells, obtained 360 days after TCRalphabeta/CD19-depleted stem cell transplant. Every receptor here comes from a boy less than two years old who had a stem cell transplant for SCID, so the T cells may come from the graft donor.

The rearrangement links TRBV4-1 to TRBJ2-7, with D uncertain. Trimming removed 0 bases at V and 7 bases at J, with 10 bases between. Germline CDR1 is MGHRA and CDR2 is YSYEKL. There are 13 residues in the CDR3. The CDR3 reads CASSQEGLEEQYF. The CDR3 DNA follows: TGCGCCAGCAGCCAAGAAGGCCTTGAAGAGCAGTACTTC.

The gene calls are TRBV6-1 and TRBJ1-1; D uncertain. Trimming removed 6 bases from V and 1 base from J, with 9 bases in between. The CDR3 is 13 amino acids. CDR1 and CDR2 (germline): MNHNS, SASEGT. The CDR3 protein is CASRGGKNTEAFF. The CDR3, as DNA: TGTGCCAGCAGGGGAGGGAAGAACACTGAAGCTTTCTTT.

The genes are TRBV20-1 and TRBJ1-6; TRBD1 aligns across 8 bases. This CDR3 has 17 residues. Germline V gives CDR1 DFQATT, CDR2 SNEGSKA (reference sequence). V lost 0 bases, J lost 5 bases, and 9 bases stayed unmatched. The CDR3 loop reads CSARDYGQGDHNSPLHF. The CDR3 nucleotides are TGCAGTGCTAGAGATTACGGACAGGGTGACCATAATTCACCCCTCCACTTT.

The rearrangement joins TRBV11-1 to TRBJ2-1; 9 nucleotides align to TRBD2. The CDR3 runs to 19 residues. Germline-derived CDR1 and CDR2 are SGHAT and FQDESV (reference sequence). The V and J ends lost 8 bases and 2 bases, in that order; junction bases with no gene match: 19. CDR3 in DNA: TGTGCCAGCGGATCCGACAGACTAGCGGTTTGGCTCACCTACAATGAGCAGTTCTTC. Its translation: CASGSDRLAVWLTYNEQFF.

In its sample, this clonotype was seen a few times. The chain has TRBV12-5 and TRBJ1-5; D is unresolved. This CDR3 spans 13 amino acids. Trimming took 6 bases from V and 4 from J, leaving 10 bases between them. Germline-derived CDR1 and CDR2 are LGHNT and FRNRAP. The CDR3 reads CASGRQSNQPQHF. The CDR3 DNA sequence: TGTGCTAGTGGCAGGCAGTCTAATCAGCCCCAGCATTTT.

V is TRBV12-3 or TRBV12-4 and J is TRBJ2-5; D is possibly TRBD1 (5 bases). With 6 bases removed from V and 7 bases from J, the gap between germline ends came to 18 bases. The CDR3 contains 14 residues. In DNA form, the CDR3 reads TGTGCCAGCAGCACGACAGATACGCCTTGGACCCAGTACTTC. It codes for CASSTTDTPWTQYF.

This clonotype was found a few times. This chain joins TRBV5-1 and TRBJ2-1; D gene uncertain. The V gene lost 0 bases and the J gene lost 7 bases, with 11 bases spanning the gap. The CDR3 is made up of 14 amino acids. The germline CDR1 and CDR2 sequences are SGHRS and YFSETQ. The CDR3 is CASSLGGEENEQFF. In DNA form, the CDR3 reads TGCGCCAGCAGCTTGGGGGGTGAGGAGAATGAGCAGTTCTTC.

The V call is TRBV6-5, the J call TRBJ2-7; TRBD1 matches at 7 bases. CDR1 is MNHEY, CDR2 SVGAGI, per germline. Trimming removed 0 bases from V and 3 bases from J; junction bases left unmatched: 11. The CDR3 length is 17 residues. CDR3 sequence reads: CASSYSMGQRINYEQYF. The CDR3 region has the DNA TGTGCCAGCAGTTACTCGATGGGACAGAGAATCAACTACGAGCAGTACTTC.

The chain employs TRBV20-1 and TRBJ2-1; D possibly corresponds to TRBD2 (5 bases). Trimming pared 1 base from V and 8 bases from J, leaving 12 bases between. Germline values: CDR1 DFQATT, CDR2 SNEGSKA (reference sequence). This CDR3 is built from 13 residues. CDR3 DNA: TGCAGTGCTAGAGTGCCCGAGGAGGATGAGCAGTTCTTC. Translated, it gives CSARVPEEDEQFF.

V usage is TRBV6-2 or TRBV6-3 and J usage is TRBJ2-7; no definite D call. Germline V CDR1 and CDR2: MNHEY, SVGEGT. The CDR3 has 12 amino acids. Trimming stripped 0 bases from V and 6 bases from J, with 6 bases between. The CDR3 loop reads CASSYSGIEQYF. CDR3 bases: TGTGCCAGCAGTTACTCGGGGATCGAGCAGTACTTC.

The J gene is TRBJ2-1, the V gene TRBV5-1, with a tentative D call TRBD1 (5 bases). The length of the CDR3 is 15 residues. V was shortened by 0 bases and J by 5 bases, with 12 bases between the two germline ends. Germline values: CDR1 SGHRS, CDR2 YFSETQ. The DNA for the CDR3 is TGCGCCAGCAGCTTGGCCTTAGGGGCCGACAATGAGCAGTTCTTC. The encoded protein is CASSLALGADNEQFF.

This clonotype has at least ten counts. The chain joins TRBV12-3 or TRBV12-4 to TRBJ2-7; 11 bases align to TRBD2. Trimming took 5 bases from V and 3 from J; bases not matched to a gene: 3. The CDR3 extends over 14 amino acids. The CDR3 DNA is TGTGCCAGCAGTCTTCTAGCGGGGGGCTACGAGCAGTACTTC. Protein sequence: CASSLLAGGYEQYF.